This T cell receptor beta chain was recorded in a study of blood T cell repertoires in COVID-19. Overall study: Sources were T cells, B-cell-depleted T cells, or PBMCs; the material itself was cDNA or gDNA.

TCRdb's copy holds only in-frame clones and misses some; the assay was immunoSEQ multiplex PCR. Altogether roughly 70,000 clones are present, 88% being singletons, with the ten largest covering under 1.5%. V gave up 4 bases and J gave up 3 bases, with 13 bases separating them. Per germline, CDR1 MRHNA and CDR2 SNTAGT. The CDR3 has 15 residues. This sequence originates from a human donor in a cohort sampled during active COVID-19. This rearrangement joins TRBV6-4 to TRBJ2-1, with D possibly TRBD2 on 6 matching bases. Sequences were obtained from peripheral blood. The CDR3 DNA sequence: TGTGCCAGCAGTGTTACGGGAGAAGTCTACAATGAGCAGTTCTTC. This gives the protein CASSVTGEVYNEQFF.